This T cell receptor beta chain was profiled in a study of OX40 agonist ivuxolimab in advanced cancers. Repertoires were generated with immunoSEQ multiplex PCR, while TCRdb's copy carries only in-frame clones and drops some. The data hold 55,000 to 65,000 clones, with 85% to 90% observed a single time. The CDR3 loop spans 14 amino acids. The trim removed 5 bases at V and 4 bases at J, leaving 5 bases unmatched. Germline CDR1 SGHVS, CDR2 FQNEAQ. This sequence was found in an adult with an advanced solid tumor such as melanoma, head and neck, liver or kidney cancer. This sample comprised CD4+ or CD8+ T cells sorted from blood, obtained in a trial of the OX40 agonist ivuxolimab. The V and J genes are TRBV7-8 and TRBJ2-7; 10 bases agree with TRBD1. CDR3 loop: CASSARDRGYEQYF. The CDR3, as DNA: TGTGCCAGCAGCGCCCGGGACAGGGGTTACGAGCAGTACTTC.